This T cell receptor (beta chain) was captured in a study of T cells in Graves' hyperthyroidism and ophthalmopathy. Study as a whole: It was at initial diagnosis, before any treatment, that peripheral blood was collected. Study observations and caveats: Progression to ophthalmopathy was predicted a median of roughly 6.8 months early.

Amplification of TCR beta CDR3 regions was performed using RNA transcripts as template. Initially, a first-round RT-PCR of the TCR CDR3 employed the HTBI primer set. TCRdb analysed the multiplex PCR reads with MiXCR anew, one entry per CDR3 protein. This sample has approximately 530,000 distinct CDR3 sequences, with 15% to 20% found just once. As regards this clonotype: The antigen is undetermined.

CDR1 and CDR2 from the germline V gene are MDHEN and SYDVKM. Trimming cost V 7 bases and J 0 bases; bases outside gene matches: 9. The CDR3 has 16 residues. The receptor's source is a man aged 35-49 years with Graves' ophthalmopathy. Sequenced material: blood. The rearrangement joins TRBV28 to TRBJ1-3, with 7 bases aligning to TRBD1. The CDR3 loop is CASTSQGVNSGNTIYF. CDR3 in DNA: TGTGCCAGCACCTCTCAGGGGGTAAACTCTGGAAACACCATATATTTT.